This T cell receptor beta chain was recovered during a study of blood T cells in healthy people across ages. Trimming pared 2 bases from V and 1 base from J, leaving 11 bases between. The CDR3 covers 15 residues. Per germline, CDR1 SGHTA and CDR2 FQGNSA. The second PCR ran roughly 7 to 12 cycles with a sample-barcoded 5' primer and J-beta primers. MiXCR, applied by TCRdb to the 5' RACE reads, yields one record per CDR3 protein. The table has 710,000 or so distinct CDR3 sequences, less than 40% seen once; the top ten hold roughly 14%. Material for sequencing was blood. V is TRBV7-2 and J is TRBJ2-5; no reliable D call. This TCR derives from a woman over 75 in good health. CDR3 in amino acids: CASSLTQSSQETQYF. CDR3 coding DNA: TGTGCCAGCAGCTTAACACAGAGCTCCCAAGAGACCCAGTACTTC. The variable domain in full, with the rest retrieved from reference TRBV7-2 and TRBJ2-5, is GAGVSQSPSNKVTEKGKDVELRCDPISGHTALYWYRQSLGQGLEFLIYFQGNSAPDKSGLPSDRFSAERTGGSVSTLTIQRTQQEDSAVYLCASSLTQSSQETQYFGPGTRLLVL.